This note documents a single TCR beta chain sequence. Antigen: not known. These data are taken from a study of cytomegalovirus exposure and HLA in healthy donors. Study summary: Earlier work reported approximately 110 million unique TCR beta sequences from 170 million or so T cells.

In the PCR, 60 Vbeta and 13 Jbeta primers were used. TCRdb's copy holds only in-frame clones and misses some; the assay was immunoSEQ multiplex PCR. The sample gives roughly 67,000 clones, roughly 80% of which show up once; just under 3% is in the top ten. Study-level results: In a later analysis, about 17,000 TCR beta sequences were associated with HLA alleles at 0.05 false discovery rate.

Trimming stripped 8 bases from V and 0 bases from J, with 13 bases between. The length of the CDR3 is 13 residues. The germline V gene encodes CDR1 GTSNPN and CDR2 SVGIG (reference sequence). Sequencing was performed on PBMCs. The TCR was taken from a woman aged 25 to 39 in good health and CMV-seronegative. This chain uses TRBV30 with TRBJ1-1, with D perhaps matching TRBD1 (5 bases). The CDR3 sequence: CAGSGQVNTEAFF. CDR3 coding DNA: TGTGCCGGGTCAGGGCAGGTGAACACTGAAGCTTTCTTT. The variable domain in full, with the rest retrieved from reference TRBV30 and TRBJ1-1, is SQTIHQWPATLVQPVGSPLSLECTVEGTSNPNLYWYRQAAGRGLQLLFYSVGIGQISSEVPQNLSASRPQDRQFILSSKKLLLSDSGFYLCAGSGQVNTEAFFGQGTRLTVV.